Described below is a single T cell receptor (beta chain) sequence and its context. This clonotype was counted between two and nine times. There is no known antigen for this receptor. Base quality data are lacking; no much larger clone is found one base away. Every donor was a healthy Caucasian. Three pairs of female monozygotic twins, all aged about 18 to 29 years, were included in the twin cohort. Peripheral blood mononuclear cells were used as the source from which RNA for TCR libraries was isolated. The data stem from a study of identical twins (dated by TCRdb to the mid-2010s). With regard to the full study: To test whether fetal clonotypes persist, the study used deep sequencing on TCR alpha and beta repertoires from monozygotic twins, unrelated adults of various ages, and cord blood. To rule out contamination, the twin experiments were replicated at different times with different library preparation protocols. The research as a whole found: Recombination models systematically underestimated out-of-frame TCR alpha sharing in monozygotic twins but agreed with sharing between unrelated individuals. Zero-insertion analyses could be partly confounded by invariant T cells such as MAIT and iNKT, although diverse VJ usage argued against such confounding for most clonotypes. Because the same donors could not be followed over many years, the conclusions relied on cross-sectional statistical analysis. A weaker excess of twin sharing was found in beta out-of-frame sequences because the signal-to-noise ratio was lowered by fewer shared sequences. Fewer insertions were carried by abundant cord blood beta clonotypes; a weaker similar trend was observed in young adult naive repertoires, while no such trend was observed in memory repertoires. Out-of-frame TCR alpha sequences shared between twins showed an excess of low generation-probability sequences compared with coincidental sharing between unrelated individuals.

As encoded in the germline V gene, CDR1 is SQVTM while CDR2 is ANQGSEA. Its CDR3 holds 17 amino acids, cysteine through phenylalanine. Only the CDR3 part of the read is kept: 51 bases, read in frame from the first base. The germline V and J ends show losses of 2 bases and 2 bases respectively, and no gene match explains 14 bases of the junction. Preparation of the library involved 5' RACE. Sequenced using an Illumina HiSeq 2000. Template switching introduced a universal primer binding site; the final cDNA contained a unique molecular identifier, enabling accurate counting of TCR cDNA molecules. First-strand cDNA for TCR alpha and beta chains was synthesized from specific primers in the conserved constant-segment region. To control for contamination, each cDNA library was double barcoded with a SMART-Mk sample barcode plus Illumina barcodes. Two successive PCR steps introduced TruSeq adapter sequences along with Illumina sample barcodes. The Illumina HiSeq platform was used with custom primers to sequence TCR alpha and beta cDNA libraries. The study's own analysis went as follows. Raw reads were processed with MiGEC to extract unique molecular identifiers, and MiXCR was used to determine CDR3 positions. Recombination models were inferred per individual with the repgenHMM and IGoR tools using an EM algorithm. The tcR package in R was used for shared clonotype analysis, with sharing normalized by the product of cloneset sizes. Out-of-frame nonproductive sequences were analyzed to study raw recombination free of thymic and clonal selection effects. TCRdb reran the public reads through fastp at Q25 and MiXCR, keeping productive beta chains. Each entry is one CDR3 protein sequence, shown with its most common DNA and genes. V and J calls and clone size were set by TCRdb, not the authors. This sample gives 600,000 to 800,000 distinct CDR3 sequences in total; about 20% of them show up just once. 4.3% of the sample goes to the ten largest clones.

The sample was also reused in another study, on T cells expressing NK-cell markers. As that second paper reports: In sorted CD3+CD56+NKG2C+, CD3+CD56+NKG2C- and CD3+CD56-NKG2C+ T-cell subsets from several donors, TCR beta-chain repertoires were profiled. Among the eight sequenced donors, only one was HCMV-seronegative, while the other seven were HCMV-seropositive. To restrict sorting to alphabetaTCR-expressing T cells, an anti-gammadeltaTCR antibody was added in several experiments. In a handful of donors, the dominant CD3+CD56+NKG2C+ clonotypes were among the top 10 CD8+ clonotypes and accounted for roughly 1.0-8% of CD8+ T cells. Those dominant clonotypes were again the most abundant among CD3+CD56-NKG2C+ cells in a handful of donors, at roughly 25-60.1%. Whether the expanded NKG2C-expressing T cell clones were specific for HCMV antigens remained unclear. The eight sequenced donors were randomly selected healthy volunteers, three men and five women. A commercial ELISA kit detecting HCMV-specific IgG in serum was used to determine HCMV serostatus. For five or six donors, bulk peripheral blood T-cell repertoires were also sequenced from unsorted PBMC. MIGEC was used to demultiplex reads and group the reads by UMI, and MiTCR was used to assemble and quantify clonotypes. To exclude erroneous sequences, only TCR cDNA sequences supported by at least two reads were retained. Downstream repertoire analysis used the tcR package, and clonotypes were matched across fractions by CDR3 nucleotide sequence plus V segment. VDJmatch was used to annotate antigen specificity against VDJdb, with one amino acid substitution allowed in CDR3.

Sequences were obtained from PBMCs. The chain was built from TRBV29-1 and TRBJ2-5; 7 junctional bases match TRBD2. The sequence was obtained from a woman aged 18-29 years in good health. The CDR3 amino acid sequence is: CSVEWAPGGRHQETQYF. The DNA is TGCAGCGTTGAATGGGCTCCTGGCGGGAGACATCAAGAGACCCAGTACTTC.